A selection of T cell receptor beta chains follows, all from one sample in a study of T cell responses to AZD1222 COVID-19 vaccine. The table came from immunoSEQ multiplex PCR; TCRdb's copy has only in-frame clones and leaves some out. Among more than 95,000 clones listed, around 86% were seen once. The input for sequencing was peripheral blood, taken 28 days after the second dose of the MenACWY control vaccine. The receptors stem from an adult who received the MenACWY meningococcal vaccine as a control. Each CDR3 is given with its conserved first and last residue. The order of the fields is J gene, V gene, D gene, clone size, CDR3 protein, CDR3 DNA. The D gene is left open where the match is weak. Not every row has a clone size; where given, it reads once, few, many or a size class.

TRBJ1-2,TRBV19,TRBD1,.,CASSAGTGGVGYTF,TGTGCCAGTAGTGCCGGGACAGGGGGAGTAGGCTACACCTTC
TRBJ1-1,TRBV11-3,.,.,CASSPGAYTEAFF,TGTGCCAGCAGCCCTGGGGCGTACACTGAAGCTTTCTTT
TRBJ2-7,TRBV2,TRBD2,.,CASSPQAGGSYEQYF,TGTGCCAGCAGTCCTCAGGCGGGGGGGTCCTACGAGCAGTACTTC
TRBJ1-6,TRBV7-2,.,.,CASSLGGFRYNSPLHF,TGTGCCAGCAGCTTAGGGGGGTTCCGTTATAATTCACCCCTCCACTTT
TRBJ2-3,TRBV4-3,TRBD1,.,CASSQKPGQGRDTQYF,TGCGCCAGCAGCCAAAAACCGGGACAGGGGCGAGATACGCAGTATTTT
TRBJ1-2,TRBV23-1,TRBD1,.,CASSLPRQGDSYGYTF,TGCGCCAGCAGTCTTCCCCGACAGGGAGATTCCTATGGCTACACCTTC
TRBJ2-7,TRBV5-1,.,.,CASSFDRHSYEQYF,TGCGCCAGCAGCTTCGACAGGCACTCCTACGAGCAGTACTTC
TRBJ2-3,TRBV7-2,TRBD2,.,CASSPGLAGGQNTQYF,TGTGCCAGCAGCCCAGGACTAGCGGGGGGGCAAAATACGCAGTATTTT
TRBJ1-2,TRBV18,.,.,CASSPGGGRADQGYTF,TGTGCCAGCTCTCCCGGAGGCGGCAGGGCCGACCAAGGCTACACCTTC
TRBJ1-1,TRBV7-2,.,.,CASSLPQGRYTEAFF,TGTGCCAGCAGCTTACCCCAGGGAAGGTACACTGAAGCTTTCTTT
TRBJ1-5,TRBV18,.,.,CASSLGTIVSNQPQHF,TGTGCCAGCTCACTCGGGACGATCGTCAGCAATCAGCCCCAGCATTTT
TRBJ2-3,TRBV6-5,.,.,CASSYGQTDTQYF,TGTGCCAGCAGTTACGGCCAGACAGATACGCAGTATTTT
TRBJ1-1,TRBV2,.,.,CASSEERGGYTEAFF,TGTGCCAGCAGTGAAGAACGGGGGGGCTACACTGAAGCTTTCTTT
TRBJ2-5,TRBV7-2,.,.,CASSPLYETQYF,TGTGCCAGCAGCCCACTCTATGAGACCCAGTACTTC
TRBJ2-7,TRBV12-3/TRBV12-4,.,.,CASSPGSYEQYF,TGTGCCAGCAGTCCAGGCTCCTACGAGCAGTACTTC
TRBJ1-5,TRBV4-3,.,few,CASSQEHGAVQPQHF,TGCGCCAGCAGCCAAGAACATGGGGCCGTTCAGCCCCAGCATTTT
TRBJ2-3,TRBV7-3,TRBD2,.,CASSSSGGGTDTQYF,TGTGCCAGCAGCTCTAGCGGGGGTGGCACAGATACGCAGTATTTT
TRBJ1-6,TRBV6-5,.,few,CASSRGHNSPLHF,TGTGCCAGCAGTCGGGGTCATAATTCACCCCTCCACTTT
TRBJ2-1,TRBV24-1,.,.,CATEEGHSQEQFF,TGTGCCACCGAGGAGGGCCACTCCCAGGAGCAGTTCTTC
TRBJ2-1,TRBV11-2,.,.,CASSLRRSSYNEQFF,TGTGCCAGCAGCTTGCGGCGGAGCTCCTACAATGAGCAGTTCTTC
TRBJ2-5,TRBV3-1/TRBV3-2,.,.,CASSQAIQMGQYF,TGTGCCAGCAGCCAAGCGATTCAAATGGGCCAGTACTTC
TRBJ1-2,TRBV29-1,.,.,CSVEVWRGTDGYTF,TGCAGCGTTGAAGTCTGGCGGGGGACGGATGGCTACACCTTC
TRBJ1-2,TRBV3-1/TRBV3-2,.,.,CASTDTGTLRGYTF,TGTGCCAGCACCGATACCGGGACGTTGCGGGGCTACACCTTC
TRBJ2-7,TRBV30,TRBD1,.,CAWSVKGTGRGEQYF,TGTGCCTGGAGTGTAAAAGGGACAGGGCGGGGTGAGCAGTACTTC
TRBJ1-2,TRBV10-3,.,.,CAISESNYGYTF,TGTGCCATCAGTGAGTCTAACTATGGCTACACCTTC
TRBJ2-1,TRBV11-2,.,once,CASSHTGEQFF,TGTGCCAGCAGCCATACAGGTGAGCAGTTCTTC
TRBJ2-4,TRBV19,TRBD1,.,CASSGKGQGYIQYF,TGTGCCAGTAGTGGCAAGGGACAGGGCTACATTCAGTACTTC
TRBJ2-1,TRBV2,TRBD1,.,CASSDSDRGAYNEQFF,TGTGCCAGCAGCGATTCGGACAGGGGCGCCTACAATGAGCAGTTCTTC
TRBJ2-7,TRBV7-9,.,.,CASSLESGATYEQYF,TGTGCCAGCAGCTTAGAGTCCGGGGCAACCTACGAGCAGTACTTC
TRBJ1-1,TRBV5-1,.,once,CASSFLTENTEAFF,TGCGCCAGCAGCTTCCTTACAGAGAACACTGAAGCTTTCTTT
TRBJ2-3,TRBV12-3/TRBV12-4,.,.,CASSPGDTQYF,TGTGCCAGCTCCCCCGGAGATACGCAGTATTTT
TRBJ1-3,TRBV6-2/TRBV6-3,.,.,CASSLSGNTIYF,TGTGCCAGCAGTCTCTCTGGAAACACCATATATTTT
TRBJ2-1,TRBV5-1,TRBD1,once,CASSSGQTGGGRNEQFF,TGCGCCAGCAGCTCAGGCCAGACAGGGGGCGGTCGAAATGAGCAGTTCTTC
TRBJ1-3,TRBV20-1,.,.,CSASVVGGIGNTIYF,TGCAGTGCTAGTGTTGTCGGCGGCATTGGAAACACCATATATTTT
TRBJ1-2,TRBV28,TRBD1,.,CASIQQGNYGYTF,TGTGCCAGCATACAACAGGGGAACTATGGCTACACCTTC
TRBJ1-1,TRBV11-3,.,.,CASSSRENTEAFF,TGTGCCAGCAGCTCCAGAGAGAACACTGAAGCTTTCTTT
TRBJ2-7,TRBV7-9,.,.,CASSPGGGGYEQYF,TGTGCCAGCAGCCCCGGGGGTGGGGGCTACGAGCAGTACTTC
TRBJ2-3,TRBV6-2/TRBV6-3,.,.,CASSHLDTQYF,TGTGCCAGCAGCCACTTAGATACGCAGTATTTT
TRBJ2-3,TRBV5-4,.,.,CASSLVRTDTQYF,TGTGCCAGCAGCTTGGTAAGGACAGATACGCAGTATTTT
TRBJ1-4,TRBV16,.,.,CASSQSPTDLNEKLFF,TGTGCCAGCAGCCAAAGCCCGACAGACCTTAATGAAAAACTGTTTTTT
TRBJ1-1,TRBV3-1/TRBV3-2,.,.,CASSLGLDTEAFF,TGTGCCAGCAGCCTGGGGTTGGACACTGAAGCTTTCTTT
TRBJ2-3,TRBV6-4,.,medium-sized,CASSAGGPTDTQYF,TGTGCCAGCAGTGCGGGGGGCCCCACAGATACGCAGTATTTT
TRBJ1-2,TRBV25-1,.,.,CASSEGDGYTF,TGTGCCAGCAGTGAGGGGGATGGCTACACCTTC